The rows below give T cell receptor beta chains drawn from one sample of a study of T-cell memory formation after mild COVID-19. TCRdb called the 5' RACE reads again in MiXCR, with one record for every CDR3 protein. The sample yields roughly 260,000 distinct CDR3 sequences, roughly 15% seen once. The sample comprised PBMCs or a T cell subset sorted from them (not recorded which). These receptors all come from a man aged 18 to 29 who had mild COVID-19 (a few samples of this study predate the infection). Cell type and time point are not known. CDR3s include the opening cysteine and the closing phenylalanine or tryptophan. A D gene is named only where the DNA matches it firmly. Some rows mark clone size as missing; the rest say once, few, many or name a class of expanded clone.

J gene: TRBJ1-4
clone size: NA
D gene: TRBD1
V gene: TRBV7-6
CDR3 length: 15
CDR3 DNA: TGTGCCAGCATCCACAGGGGGAGAACTAATGAAAAACTGTTTTTT
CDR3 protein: CASIHRGRTNEKLFF

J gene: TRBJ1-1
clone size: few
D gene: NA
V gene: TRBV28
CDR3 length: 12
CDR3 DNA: TGTGCCAGCAGTTTTCTGTTCACTGAAGCTTTCTTT
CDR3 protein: CASSFLFTEAFF

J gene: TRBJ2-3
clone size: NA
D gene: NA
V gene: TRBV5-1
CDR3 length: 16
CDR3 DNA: TGCGCCAGCAGCTTGGCGGCCGCGACTAGCACAGATACGCAGTATTTT
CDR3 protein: CASSLAAATSTDTQYF

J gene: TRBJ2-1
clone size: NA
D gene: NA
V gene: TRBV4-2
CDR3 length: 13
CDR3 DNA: TGTGCCAGCAGCACCCGCCCGGACAATGAGCAGTTCTTC
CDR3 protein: CASSTRPDNEQFF

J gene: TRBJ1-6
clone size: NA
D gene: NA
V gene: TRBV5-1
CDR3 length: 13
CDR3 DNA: TGCGCCAGCAGCTTACAGGCTAATTCACCCCTCCACTTT
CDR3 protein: CASSLQANSPLHF

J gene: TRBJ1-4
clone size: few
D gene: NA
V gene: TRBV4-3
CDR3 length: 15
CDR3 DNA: TGCGCCAGCAGCCACCTTGGGGTGGGCTATGAAAAACTGTTTTTT
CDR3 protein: CASSHLGVGYEKLFF

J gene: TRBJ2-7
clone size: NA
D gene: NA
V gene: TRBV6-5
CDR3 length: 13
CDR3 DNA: TGTGCCAGCAGTTATTACCCCTGGAGCGAGCAGTACTTC
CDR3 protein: CASSYYPWSEQYF

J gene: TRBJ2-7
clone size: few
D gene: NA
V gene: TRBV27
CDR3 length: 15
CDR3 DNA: TGTGCCATCGCTAAAAGCCGGACAGAGCCCTACGAGCAGTACTTC
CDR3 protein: CAIAKSRTEPYEQYF

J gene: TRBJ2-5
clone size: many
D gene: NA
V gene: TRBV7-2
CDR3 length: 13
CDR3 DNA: TGTGCCAGCAGCACCGGGACCTCGGAGACCCAGTACTTC
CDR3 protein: CASSTGTSETQYF

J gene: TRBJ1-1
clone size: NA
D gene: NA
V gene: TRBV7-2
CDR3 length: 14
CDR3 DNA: TGTGCCAGCAGCTTAGTAGGGGGTCCCACTGAAGCTTTCTTT
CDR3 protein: CASSLVGGPTEAFF

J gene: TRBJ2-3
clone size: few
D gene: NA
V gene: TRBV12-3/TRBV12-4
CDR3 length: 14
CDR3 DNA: TGTGCCAGCAGTTTACCGGGCAGCACAGATACGCAGTATTTT
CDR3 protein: CASSLPGSTDTQYF

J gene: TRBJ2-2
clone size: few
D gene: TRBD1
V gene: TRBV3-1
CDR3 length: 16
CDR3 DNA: TGTGCCAGCAGCCAAGGATGGACAGGCAACACCGGGGAGCTGTTTTTT
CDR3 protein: CASSQGWTGNTGELFF

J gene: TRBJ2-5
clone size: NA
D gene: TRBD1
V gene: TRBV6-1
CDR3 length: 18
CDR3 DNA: TGTGCCAGCAGTGAAGCTTTGGTAGCGTTCTCACAGGGGGAGACCCAGTACTTC
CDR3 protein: CASSEALVAFSQGETQYF

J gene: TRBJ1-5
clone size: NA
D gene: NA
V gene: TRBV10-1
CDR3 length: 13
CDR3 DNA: TGCGCCAGCAGTGAGTCTTACGGTCAGCCCCAGCATTTT
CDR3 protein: CASSESYGQPQHF

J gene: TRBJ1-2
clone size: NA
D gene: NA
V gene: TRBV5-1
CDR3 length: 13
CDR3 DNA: TGCGCCAGCAGCCCGACAGTTAACTATGGCTACACCTTC
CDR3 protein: CASSPTVNYGYTF